This T cell receptor beta chain was recorded in a study of T cell responses to AZD1222 COVID-19 vaccine. Whole-study results and caveats: Researchers took repertoire samples only after the peak T cell response had come. Recipients of two AZD1222 doses showed rising Spike-specific TCR breadth and depth.

TCRdb's table, derived via immunoSEQ multiplex PCR, lists solely in-frame clones and lacks some. The repertoire holds 95,000 to 110,000 clones, with approximately 89% as singletons. On this clone: Its target is not known.

V was pared by 3 bases and J by 10 bases, with 22 bases between. Germline V lookup: CDR1 LGHNA, CDR2 YSLEER. This CDR3 is 16 amino acids long. The specimen was peripheral blood, collected on day 0 of AZD1222 vaccination. The chain links TRBV4-3 to TRBJ2-1, with D perhaps assigned TRBD1 or TRBD2 (5 bases each). This clonotype was obtained from an adult in good health. CDR3 bases: TGCGCCAGCAGCCAGGTCCGGGGCCCGGGGCGGTTAGAGCAGTTCTTC. Translating gives CASSQVRGPGRLEQFF.